Presented here are 25 T cell receptor beta chains from one specimen sequenced in a study of cytomegalovirus exposure and HLA in healthy donors. TCRdb's copy holds only in-frame clones and misses some; the assay was immunoSEQ multiplex PCR. The repertoire includes some 320,000 clones, about 90% of them detected once, and over 1% sits in the top ten. Material for sequencing was PBMCs. The receptors were sampled from a woman aged 30 to 39 in good health and CMV-seropositive.

Written as DNA, the CDR3 is TGTGCCAGCAGTGACGACAGGGCAACGTATGGCTACACCTTC. Amino acids: CASSDDRATYGYTF. V is TRBV2 and J is TRBJ1-2; 7 bases fit TRBD1. CDR1 and CDR2 (germline): SNHLY, FYNNEI. This CDR3 has 14 amino acids. V dropped 3 bases and J dropped 5; count of bases not matched to a gene: 6.

This sequence joins TRBV4-3 and TRBJ2-7, with a possible D match to TRBD1 (5 bases). The germline gives CDR1 LGHNA, CDR2 YSLEER. Trimming removed 5 bases from V and 3 bases from J, with 11 bases in between. This CDR3 contains 13 residues. This chain's CDR3 is CASSVDRFYEQYF. The CDR3 region has the DNA TGCGCCAGCAGCGTTGACAGATTCTACGAGCAGTACTTC.

The table lists this clone with a few counts. The chain uses TRBV19 and TRBJ1-1; D is ambiguous. V was pared by 8 bases and J by 3 bases, with 10 bases between. There are 12 residues in the CDR3. In germline, CDR1 is LNHDA, CDR2 SQIVND (reference sequence). The CDR3 loop reads CASRPGDTEAFF. The CDR3, as DNA: TGTGCCAGTCGGCCCGGCGACACTGAAGCTTTCTTT.

This chain joins TRBV29-1 and TRBJ1-2; 10 bases are shared with TRBD1. Germline-derived CDR1 and CDR2 are SQVTM and ANQGSEA. This CDR3 has 13 residues. The V gene end was trimmed by 6 bases and the J gene end by 3 bases; junction bases not matched to a gene: 4. CDR3 loop: CSVPTGGDYGYTF. The CDR3, as DNA: TGCAGCGTACCGACAGGGGGCGACTATGGCTACACCTTC.

Written as DNA, the CDR3 is TGTGCCAGCAGCCCGGGCCTTTTTAGGACCCAGTACTTC. It translates to CASSPGLFRTQYF. J is TRBJ2-5 and V is TRBV9, with D unclear. Germline V gene data show CDR1 as SGDLS and CDR2 as YYNGEE. V was clipped by 4 bases and J by 7 bases, with 14 bases between them. CDR3 length equals 13 residues.

The V gene is TRBV30, the J gene TRBJ2-7; D ambiguous. Trimming pared 1 base from V and 0 bases from J, leaving 10 bases between. CDR3 size: 14 residues. CDR1 is GTSNPN and CDR2 is SVGIG in the germline V gene (reference sequence). In DNA, the CDR3 is TGTGCCTGGAGTGGGTCGGCAATCTCCTACGAGCAGTACTTC. Amino acids: CAWSGSAISYEQYF.

CDR3 region: CASSPGPGQGSYEQYF. Here the CDR3 DNA reads TGTGCCAGCTCACCAGGCCCGGGACAGGGGTCCTACGAGCAGTACTTC. The chain combines TRBV18 with TRBJ2-7; 10 nucleotides align to TRBD1. CDR1 KGHSH and CDR2 LQKENI come from the germline V gene. V lost 2 bases to trimming and J lost 1 base; unmatched junction nucleotides: 5. The CDR3 has 16 residues.

As to this clone: The sample contains more than one DNA sequence encoding this CDR3. The chain employs TRBV7-9 and TRBJ2-7, with 13 nucleotides matching TRBD2. CDR3 length: 13 residues. Germline CDR1 is SEHNR and CDR2 is FQNEAQ (reference sequence). V lost 8 bases to trimming and J lost 3 bases; unmatched junction nucleotides: 1. CDR3 nucleotide sequence: TGTGCCAGCCGGACTAGCGGGAGCTACGAGCAGTACTTC. Its protein is CASRTSGSYEQYF.

This rearrangement joins TRBV27 to TRBJ2-3; D remains ambiguous. The V end lost 0 bases, the J end lost 0 bases, and 7 bases lay between the germline ends. The CDR3 consists of 15 residues. Germline values: CDR1 MNHEY, CDR2 SMNVEV (reference sequence). The CDR3 region is CASSLSQLSTDTQYF. The CDR3, as DNA: TGTGCCAGCAGTTTATCGCAACTTAGCACAGATACGCAGTATTTT.

The chain is built from TRBV10-3 and TRBJ2-7; D gene ambiguous. Germline V gene lookup returns CDR1 ENHRY and CDR2 SYGVKD. The CDR3 totals 15 residues. Trimming removed 8 bases at V and 1 base at J, with 18 bases between. CDR3 region: CAIGVSTSWSYEQYF. CDR3 nucleotide sequence: TGTGCCATCGGAGTGAGTACCAGCTGGTCCTACGAGCAGTACTTC.

The chain carries TRBV7-9 and TRBJ1-2; D is perhaps TRBD1 (6 bases). Trimming removed 2 bases from V and 7 bases from J, with 14 bases in between. The CDR3 is 14 residues long. Germline CDR1 is SEHNR and CDR2 is FQNEAQ (reference sequence). This chain's CDR3 is CASSLLEGEGGYTF. CDR3 DNA sequence: TGTGCCAGCAGCTTACTCGAGGGGGAGGGTGGCTACACCTTC. The whole variable domain, filled in from reference TRBV7-9 and TRBJ1-2, reads DTGVSQNPRHKITKRGQNVTFRCDPISEHNRLYWYRQTLGQGPEFLTYFQNEAQLEKSRLLSDRFSAERPKGSFSTLEIQRTEQGDSAMYLCASSLLEGEGGYTFGSGTRLTVV.

The chain joins TRBV29-1 to TRBJ2-3; no definite D call. CDR3 length: 11 residues. Germline V gene lookup returns CDR1 SQVTM and CDR2 ANQGSEA. The ends were cut back, 2 bases at V and 5 bases at J, with 5 bases in the middle. CDR3 nucleotides: TGCAGCGTTGAAAGGCTAGATACGCAGTATTTT. Residues: CSVERLDTQYF.

The rearrangement joins TRBV2 to TRBJ2-7; 10 bases match TRBD1. The CDR3 extends over 14 amino acids. With 7 bases clipped from V and 0 bases from J, the junction kept 3 bases outside the gene matches. Germline V CDR1 and CDR2: SNHLY, FYNNEI. This CDR3 reads CASIRTGGSYEQYF. The CDR3 coding sequence is TGTGCCAGCATACGGACAGGGGGCTCCTACGAGCAGTACTTC.

With regard to this clone: Compared with germline, one end of the junction differs, possibly owing to a read error. The chain uses TRBV27 and TRBJ2-3, with TRBD2 matching 9 bases. The CDR3 loop spans 14 amino acids. Per the germline V gene, CDR1 is MNHEY and CDR2 is SMNVEV (reference sequence). CDR3 sequence reads: CASGLGTSIDTQYF. The DNA for the CDR3 is TGTGCCAGCGGACTCGGGACTAGCATAGATACGCAGTATTTT.

The chain has TRBV29-1 and TRBJ2-1; 15 bases agree with TRBD2. Trimming removed 3 bases from V and 3 bases from J; junction bases left unmatched: 3. In germline, CDR1 is SQVTM, CDR2 ANQGSEA. The CDR3 runs 16 residues. The CDR3 DNA is TGCAGCGTTGAGGGACTAGCGGGAGGAATCTACAATGAGCAGTTCTTC. As protein: CSVEGLAGGIYNEQFF.

The chain couples TRBV5-6 to TRBJ2-7; D is unresolved. CDR3 size: 11 residues. The ends were cut back, 2 bases at V and 3 bases at J, with 3 bases in the middle. Germline CDR1 and CDR2: SGHDT and YYEEEE. The CDR3 protein is CASSFDYEQYF. The CDR3 DNA is TGTGCCAGCAGCTTTGACTACGAGCAGTACTTC.

CDR3 sequence reads: CATRGLSGANVLTF. The CDR3 DNA sequence: TGTGCCACGAGGGGTCTCTCAGGGGCCAACGTCCTGACTTTC. The chain carries TRBV11-2 and TRBJ2-6, with D perhaps TRBD1 or TRBD2 (5 bases each). Germline CDR1 is SGHAT and CDR2 is FQNNGV. Deletions cut 10 bases from V and 4 bases from J, with 14 bases between. The CDR3 consists of 14 residues.

This clone has just one count. The CDR3 region has the DNA TGTGCCAGCACCTCCCGGAGGGAGCAGTACTTC. The encoded protein is CASTSRREQYF. V is TRBV6-1 and J is TRBJ2-7; a possible D gene is TRBD2 (5 bases). V lost 7 bases, J lost 7 bases, and 11 bases lay in between. From germline, CDR1 is MNHNS and CDR2 SASEGT. This CDR3 spans 11 amino acids.

The gene calls are TRBV9 and TRBJ2-2; 7 nucleotides align to TRBD2. The V gene's germline CDR1 is SGDLS and CDR2 YYNGEE. The V and J ends lost 2 bases and 0 bases, in that order; junction bases with no gene match: 1. This CDR3 is built from 15 residues. Written as DNA, the CDR3 is TGTGCCAGCAGCGTTACTAGCGCGAACACCGGGGAGCTGTTTTTT. Translating it yields CASSVTSANTGELFF.

This chain uses TRBV10-3 with TRBJ2-7, with TRBD1 matching over 9 bases. Losses at the gene ends were 0 bases for V and 6 bases for J; bases not matched to a gene: 3. Germline CDR1 is ENHRY and CDR2 is SYGVKD. This CDR3 comprises 14 residues. This CDR3 reads CAISESTGGGEQYF. The CDR3 nucleotides read TGTGCCATCAGTGAGTCTACAGGGGGCGGCGAGCAGTACTTC.

The chain uses TRBV7-8 and TRBJ2-7; tentatively, D is TRBD2 (6 bases). Germline-derived CDR1 and CDR2 are SGHVS and FQNEAQ. The CDR3 has 15 residues. V lost 5 bases and J lost 6, with 20 bases in between. CDR3 amino acids: CASSLPRERGGEQYF. CDR3 nucleotide sequence: TGTGCCAGCAGCCTACCCAGGGAACGGGGAGGCGAGCAGTACTTC.

This clone was counted a single time. The V and J genes are TRBV5-6 and TRBJ2-1, with 10 nucleotides matching TRBD1. J was trimmed by 9 bases and V by 3 bases; bases with no gene match: 6. CDR3 size: 14 residues. Germline-derived CDR1 and CDR2 are SGHDT and YYEEEE. CDR3 in DNA: TGTGCCAGCAGCTCGGGACAGGGGTTAAGTGAGCAGTTCTTC. Its translation is CASSSGQGLSEQFF.

The rearrangement links TRBV11-3 to TRBJ2-5, with a possible D match to TRBD2 (6 bases). V lost 5 bases, J lost 2 bases, and 12 bases lay in between. Per the germline V gene, CDR1 is SGHNT and CDR2 is YENEEA. This CDR3 region has 14 residues. For the CDR3, the DNA is TGTGCCAGCAGCGGGGGACTGGATCAAGAGACCCAGTACTTC. This codes for CASSGGLDQETQYF.

This sequence joins TRBV5-1 and TRBJ2-1; D possibly corresponds to TRBD2 (5 bases). Germline loops: CDR1 SGHRS, CDR2 YFSETQ. CDR3 length: 15 amino acids. V lost 5 bases to trimming and J lost 4 bases, with 16 bases between them. The CDR3 DNA sequence: TGCGCCAGCAGTTGGGCGGACCCGGGGTACAATGAGCAGTTCTTC. Its translation is CASSWADPGYNEQFF. Full variable domain (outside the CDR3, taken from reference TRBV5-1 and TRBJ2-1): KAGVTQTPRYLIKTRGQQVTLSCSPISGHRSVSWYQQTPGQGLQFLFEYFSETQRNKGNFPGRFSGRQFSNSRSEMNVSTLELGDSALYLCASSWADPGYNEQFFGPGTRLTVL.

This clone has a handful of counts. This chain uses TRBV30 with TRBJ1-3; no firm D call. The CDR3 covers 13 residues. The germline gives CDR1 GTSNPN, CDR2 SVGIG (reference sequence). Trimming removed 1 base from V and 0 bases from J, with 4 bases in between. The CDR3 is CAWSGDSGNTIYF. CDR3 sequence (DNA): TGTGCCTGGAGTGGAGACTCTGGAAACACCATATATTTT.